Listed below are T cell receptor beta chains from one sample, sequenced in a study of T cell changes during pregnancy in multiple sclerosis. Libraries were prepared by immunoSEQ multiplex PCR; TCRdb keeps only in-frame clonotypes and omits some of them. Here the sample spans about 60,000 clones, around 90% being singletons. The sample here was CD4+ T cells from peripheral blood mononuclear cells, taken in the first trimester of pregnancy. The source is a female donor with multiple sclerosis, enrolled in a pregnancy study. The CDR3 runs from the conserved cysteine through the conserved F or W. The D gene is left open where the match is weak. Only some rows state a clone size, as once, few, many or a class for expanded clones.

v_call	d_call	j_call	cdr3_length	clone_size	cdr3_nt	cdr3_aa
TRBV11-1	-	TRBJ1-2	13	-	TGTGCCAGCAGCCCCGGGGGGAACTATGGCTACACCTTC	CASSPGGNYGYTF
TRBV13	-	TRBJ2-3	14	-	TGTGCCAGCAGCACCCCCCCGGGCACAGATACGCAGTATTTT	CASSTPPGTDTQYF
TRBV6-5	-	TRBJ2-7	13	-	TGTGCCAGCAAAAAAACAGGGAGGGCCGAGCAGTACTTC	CASKKTGRAEQYF
TRBV11-2	-	TRBJ2-7	15	-	TGTGCCAGCAGCTTGGCGGGACAGCCTTCCTACGAGCAGTACTTC	CASSLAGQPSYEQYF
TRBV6-5	TRBD2	TRBJ2-1	13	-	TGTGCCAGCACCAGACTAGCGGGGAATGAGCAGTTCTTC	CASTRLAGNEQFF
TRBV9	-	TRBJ2-5	14	-	TGTGCCAGCAGCGTAGACGAGATAGTAGAGACCCAGTACTTC	CASSVDEIVETQYF
TRBV27	-	TRBJ1-1	16	-	TGTGCCAGCAGTTTATCCCTATCCAGACAGTTCACTGAAGCTTTCTTT	CASSLSLSRQFTEAFF
TRBV7-2	TRBD1	TRBJ1-1	13	once	TGTGCCAGCAGCTTACGGGAACAGGGGAAAGCTTTCTTT	CASSLREQGKAFF
TRBV2	TRBD1	TRBJ2-2	15	-	TGTGCCAGCAGTCGACAGGGCTCGAACACCGGGGAGCTGTTTTTT	CASSRQGSNTGELFF
TRBV9	-	TRBJ2-7	14	-	TGTGCCAGCAGCGCGTCGATTAGTGGTGGCGAGCAGTACTTC	CASSASISGGEQYF
TRBV7-2	-	TRBJ2-1	14	-	TGTGCCAGCAGCTTAGCCTTGACAGTTAATGAGCAGTTCTTC	CASSLALTVNEQFF
TRBV30	TRBD1	TRBJ1-4	16	-	TGTGCCTGGAGTGTAGGGGGCGGGGCAGCTAATGAAAAACTGTTTTTT	CAWSVGGGAANEKLFF
TRBV9	-	TRBJ2-1	15	-	TGTGCCAGCAGCGTATTAGCGAGCTCCTACAATGAGCAGTTCTTC	CASSVLASSYNEQFF
TRBV4-2	TRBD1	TRBJ2-4	15	-	TGTGCCAGCAGCCGAGAGGGACAGGGATTAAACATTCAGTACTTC	CASSREGQGLNIQYF
TRBV9	-	TRBJ2-7	15	few	TGTGCCAGCAGCGTAGGCAAGGGACAAGTTTACGAGCAGTACTTC	CASSVGKGQVYEQYF
TRBV7-9	-	TRBJ2-7	19	-	TGTGCCAGCAGTTACCCGGATCGGGGACTGCCTACCTTACCCTACGAGCAGTACTTC	CASSYPDRGLPTLPYEQYF
TRBV7-3	-	TRBJ2-3	14	-	TGTGCCAGCAGCGTGACTAGAAACGCAGATACGCAGTATTTT	CASSVTRNADTQYF
TRBV7-2	TRBD1	TRBJ1-2	16	-	TGTGCCAGCAGCTCCAGGATGGGACAGGGGAACTATGGCTACACCTTC	CASSSRMGQGNYGYTF
TRBV18	-	TRBJ1-2	13	-	TGTGCCAGCTCACCACAGGGGTACTATGGCTACACCTTC	CASSPQGYYGYTF
TRBV2	TRBD2	TRBJ2-4	16	-	TGTGCCAGCAGCCCCGGGAGGGAGGGAGCCAAAAACATTCAGTACTTC	CASSPGREGAKNIQYF
TRBV27	-	TRBJ1-6	18	-	TGTGCCAGCAGTTTGCTTGCCGGGACACACTCCTATAATTCACCCCTCCACTTT	CASSLLAGTHSYNSPLHF
TRBV25-1	TRBD1	TRBJ1-1	14	-	TGTGCCAGCAGGACAGGGGGAAGGTGGACTGAAGCTTTCTTT	CASRTGGRWTEAFF
TRBV7-2	TRBD2	TRBJ2-7	16	-	TGTGCCAGCAGCTACCGACTAGCGGGGGCCCTTTACGAGCAGTACTTC	CASSYRLAGALYEQYF
TRBV4-3	TRBD1	TRBJ1-1	16	-	TGCGCCAGCAGCCTGGGGACAGGGGGATTGAACACTGAAGCTTTCTTT	CASSLGTGGLNTEAFF
TRBV4-1	TRBD1	TRBJ1-2	14	-	TGCGCCAGCAGCCCCCCGGACAGGAACTATGGCTACACCTTC	CASSPPDRNYGYTF
TRBV15	TRBD2	TRBJ2-1	15	-	TGTGCCACCAGCAGAGATACTAGCGGGGGTGATGAGCAGTTCTTC	CATSRDTSGGDEQFF
TRBV11-3	TRBD2	TRBJ2-3	14	-	TGTGCCAGCAGCTCGGGACTAGATCTAAATACGCAGTATTTT	CASSSGLDLNTQYF
TRBV5-4	TRBD1	TRBJ2-5	15	-	TGTGCCAGCAGCGGCCGGGACAGGGGTGGAGAGACCCAGTACTTC	CASSGRDRGGETQYF
TRBV10-3	-	TRBJ1-2	12	-	TGTGCCATCAGTGATTTTATCCCCGGCTACACCTTC	CAISDFIPGYTF
TRBV28	-	TRBJ1-2	14	-	TGTGCCAGCAGTCCAGTGGACAGCTCCTATGGCTACACCTTC	CASSPVDSSYGYTF
TRBV15	-	TRBJ1-2	15	-	TGTGCCACCAGCAGCCAGTCGGCAGGGGACTATGGCTACACCTTC	CATSSQSAGDYGYTF
TRBV6-4	TRBD2	TRBJ2-3	15	-	TGTGCCAGCAGTGACTCAACGGGGGGGCCGGATACGCAGTATTTT	CASSDSTGGPDTQYF
TRBV5-8	-	TRBJ1-1	13	-	TGTGCCGGACAAGGACAGACGAACACTGAAGCTTTCTTT	CAGQGQTNTEAFF
TRBV30	TRBD2	TRBJ2-5	11	-	TGTGCCTGTCCTGGGGGGGGAACCCAGTACTTC	CACPGGGTQYF
TRBV15	TRBD1	TRBJ2-4	16	-	TGTGCCACCAGCAGAGGCTTACAGGGGGCTTGGGACATTCAGTACTTC	CATSRGLQGAWDIQYF
TRBV5-6	TRBD1	TRBJ2-6	16	-	TGTGCCAGCAGCTCGACAGGGTCTCGTGGGGCCAACGTCCTGACTTTC	CASSSTGSRGANVLTF
TRBV5-6	-	TRBJ1-6	15	-	TGTGCCAGCAGCGGGAGGGCCAGGGTGACTTCACCCCTCCACTTT	CASSGRARVTSPLHF
TRBV7-2	-	TRBJ2-7	12	-	TGTGCCAGCAGCCCCGAGGGCTACGAGCAGTACTTC	CASSPEGYEQYF
TRBV19	-	TRBJ2-3	13	-	TGTGCCAGTAGTTGGAGGGAGGACGATACGCAGTATTTT	CASSWREDDTQYF
TRBV5-4	-	TRBJ1-2	14	-	TGTGCCAGCAGCTTGAGAGAATCGGGCTATGGCTACACCTTC	CASSLRESGYGYTF
TRBV11-2	-	TRBJ1-1	13	-	TGTGCCAGCAGCTTGAAGGGCGGCCCGGGGGCTTTCTTT	CASSLKGGPGAFF
TRBV4-1	-	TRBJ2-5	14	-	TGCGCCAGCAGCCGCCCAATACCGGGGGAGACCCAGTACTTC	CASSRPIPGETQYF
TRBV7-2	-	TRBJ1-1	14	-	TGTGCCAGCAGCAATTACAGAGCGAACACTGAAGCTTTCTTT	CASSNYRANTEAFF
TRBV18	TRBD2	TRBJ2-2	17	-	TGTGCCAGCTCACCATCCTCCGCGGGGGGGATCGGCGGGGAGCTGTTTTTT	CASSPSSAGGIGGELFF
TRBV6-5	-	TRBJ1-2	13	-	TGTGCCAGCAGTACGGGGGAGGCGGGGGGCTACACCTTC	CASSTGEAGGYTF
TRBV7-2	TRBD1	TRBJ2-7	15	-	TGTGCCAGCAGCTCAACCGGGACAGTAGCCTACGAGCAGTACTTC	CASSSTGTVAYEQYF
TRBV28	-	TRBJ1-1	11	once	TGTGCCAGCAACTCGGTCACTGAAGCTTTCTTT	CASNSVTEAFF
TRBV6-5	TRBD1	TRBJ1-3	15	-	TGTGCCAGCAGTCTGACAGGGTTCTCTGGAAACACCATATATTTT	CASSLTGFSGNTIYF
TRBV4-3	TRBD1	TRBJ1-6	19	once	TGCGCCAGCAGCCAAGAGAGTATAGGACAGGGGCACTATAATTCACCCCTCCACTTT	CASSQESIGQGHYNSPLHF
TRBV9	-	TRBJ2-2	14	-	TGTGCCAGCAGCGTAGCTAGCTCCGGCGGGGAGCTGTTTTTT	CASSVASSGGELFF
TRBV4-3	TRBD2	TRBJ2-2	17	-	TGCGCCAGCAGCCAGCGACCGGGCGGGGGGTTCACCGGGGAGCTGTTTTTT	CASSQRPGGGFTGELFF